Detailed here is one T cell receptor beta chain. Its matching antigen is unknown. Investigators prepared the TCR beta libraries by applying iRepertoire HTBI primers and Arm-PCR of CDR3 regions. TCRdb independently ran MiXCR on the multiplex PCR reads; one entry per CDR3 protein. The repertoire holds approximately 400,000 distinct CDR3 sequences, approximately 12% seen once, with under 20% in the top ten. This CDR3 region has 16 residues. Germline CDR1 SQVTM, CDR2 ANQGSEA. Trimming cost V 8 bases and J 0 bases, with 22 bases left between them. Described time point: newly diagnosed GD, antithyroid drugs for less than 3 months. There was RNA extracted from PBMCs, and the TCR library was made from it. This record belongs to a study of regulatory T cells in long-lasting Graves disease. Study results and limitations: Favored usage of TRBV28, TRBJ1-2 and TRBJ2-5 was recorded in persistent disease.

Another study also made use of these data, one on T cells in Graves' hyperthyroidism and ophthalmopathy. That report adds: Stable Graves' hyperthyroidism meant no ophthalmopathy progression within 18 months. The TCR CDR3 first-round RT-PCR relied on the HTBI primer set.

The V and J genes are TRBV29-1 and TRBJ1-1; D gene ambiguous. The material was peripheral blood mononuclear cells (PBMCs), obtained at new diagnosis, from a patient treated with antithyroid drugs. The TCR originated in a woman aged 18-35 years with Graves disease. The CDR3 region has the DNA TGCAGCTACGCCAGTGTCCGGACGGTCATGAACACTGAAGCTTTCTTT. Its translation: CSYASVRTVMNTEAFF.